The clone carrying this TCR beta chain was counted a single time. Per the original methods: Reference gene primer amplification yielded estimated nucleated cell counts. Clones were read by immunoSEQ multiplex PCR, and TCRdb kept only the in-frame ones, dropping some. That table supplies the V and J calls and clone size; D and trimming were determined from the DNA. The sample shows 170,000 or so clones, just over 85% of them seen only once. This specimen comes from a study of blood T cell repertoires in COVID-19. The TCR was taken from a woman in her late teens or twenties who had recovered from COVID-19. Sequencing used PBMCs or T cells enriched from blood (not recorded which).

CDR3 amino acids: CASSLPSGRAKGEQFF. The CDR3 DNA reads as TGTGCCAGCAGCTTGCCTAGCGGGAGGGCCAAGGGTGAGCAGTTCTTC. The chain links TRBV5-4 to TRBJ2-1, with TRBD2 matching 12 bases. The CDR3 has 16 amino acids. Losses at the gene ends were 1 base for V and 9 bases for J; bases not matched to a gene: 8. Germline CDR1 reads SGHNT; CDR2 reads YYREEE (reference sequence). The full variable domain, completed using reference TRBV5-4 and TRBJ2-1, is ETGVTQSPTHLIKTRGQQVTLRCSSQSGHNTVSWYQQALGQGPQFIFQYYREEENGRGNFPPRFSGLQFPNYSSELNVNALELDDSALYLCASSLPSGRAKGEQFFGPGTRLTVL.